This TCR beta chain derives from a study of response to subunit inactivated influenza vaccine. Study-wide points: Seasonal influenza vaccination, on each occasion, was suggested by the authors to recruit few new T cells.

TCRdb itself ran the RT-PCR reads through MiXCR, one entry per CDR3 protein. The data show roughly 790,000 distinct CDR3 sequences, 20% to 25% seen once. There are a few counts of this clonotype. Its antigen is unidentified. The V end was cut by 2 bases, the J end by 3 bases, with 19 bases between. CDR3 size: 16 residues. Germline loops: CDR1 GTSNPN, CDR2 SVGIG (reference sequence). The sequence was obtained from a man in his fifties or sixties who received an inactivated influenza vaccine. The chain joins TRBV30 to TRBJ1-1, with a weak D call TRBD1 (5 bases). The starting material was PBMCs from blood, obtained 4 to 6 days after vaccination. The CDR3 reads CAWSLRTGSGDTEAFF. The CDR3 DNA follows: TGTGCCTGGAGTCTACGGACGGGATCGGGGGACACTGAAGCTTTCTTT. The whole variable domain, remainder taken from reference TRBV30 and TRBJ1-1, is SQTIHQWPATLVQPVGSPLSLECTVEGTSNPNLYWYRQAAGRGLQLLFYSVGIGQISSEVPQNLSASRPQDRQFILSSKKLLLSDSGFYLCAWSLRTGSGDTEAFFGQGTRLTVV.